The 28 T cell receptor beta chains in this list originate from one sample, sequenced in a study of a mutant IDH1 vaccine in newly diagnosed glioma. As for time point: week 5, during vaccination. Doses consisted of 300 ug of mutant IDH1 20-mer peptide each, paired with topical imiquimod. The antigens of these receptors remain unknown. Here immunoSEQ multiplex PCR was the method, and the copy in TCRdb shows in-frame clones only, minus some. The sample carries around 56,000 clones, roughly 80% recorded once. Sample: PBMCs, taken from a glioma patient whose treatment included an IDH1 peptide vaccine. All receptors derive from a woman in her late teens or twenties with glioma. Some clones in this sample may be carry-over from other donors' samples.

CDR3 loop: CASSESIYEQYF. DNA for the CDR3: TGTGCCAGCAGTGAATCCATATACGAGCAGTACTTC. J is TRBJ2-7 and V is TRBV25-1; no firm D call. The germline V gene has CDR1 MGHDK and CDR2 SYGVNS. Between the trimmed V and J ends, which lost 1 base and 4 bases, there was a span of 5 bases. CDR3 size: 12 residues.

The rearrangement links TRBV7-6 to TRBJ1-1, with 7 bases fitting TRBD1. CDR3 size: 15 residues. Germline CDR1 is SGHVS and CDR2 is FNYEAQ. V trimming: 6 bases; J trimming: 5 bases; junction bases outside the gene matches: 12. The CDR3 loop reads CASSPGGGLGTEAFF. The CDR3, as DNA: TGTGCCAGCAGTCCCGGAGGGGGCCTTGGGACTGAAGCTTTCTTT.

The J gene is TRBJ1-4, the V gene TRBV7-9, with 8 nucleotides matching TRBD1. V lost 4 bases and J lost 8; bases outside the gene matches: 6. Per germline, CDR1 SEHNR and CDR2 FQNEAQ (reference sequence). The CDR3 contains 14 residues. The CDR3 spells CASSSRDRMEKLFF. CDR3 in DNA: TGTGCCAGCAGCTCCCGGGACAGGATGGAAAAACTGTTTTTT. The variable domain in full, completed from reference TRBV7-9 and TRBJ1-4, reads DTGVSQNPRHKITKRGQNVTFRCDPISEHNRLYWYRQTLGQGPEFLTYFQNEAQLEKSRLLSDRFSAERPKGSFSTLEIQRTEQGDSAMYLCASSSRDRMEKLFFGSGTQLSVL.

The chain carries TRBV5-6 and TRBJ2-7, with TRBD1 identical over 9 bases. Germline V CDR1 and CDR2: SGHDT, YYEEEE. V trimming: 4 bases; J trimming: 2 bases; junction bases outside the gene matches: 10. The CDR3 contains 16 residues. CDR3 amino acids: CASSGTGLASTYEQYF. The CDR3 DNA sequence: TGTGCCAGCAGCGGGACAGGGTTGGCTTCGACCTACGAGCAGTACTTC.

This chain links TRBV10-3 with TRBJ1-6, with a possible D match to TRBD1 (6 bases). V lost 0 bases, J lost 7 bases, and 7 bases lay in between. The CDR3 has 14 residues. Germline lookup yields CDR1 ENHRY and CDR2 SYGVKD. The CDR3 protein is CAISESTGNSPLHF. The CDR3 DNA follows: TGTGCCATCAGTGAGTCCACAGGGAATTCACCCCTCCACTTT.

Only one count was recorded for this clone. The chain employs TRBV19 and TRBJ1-1; no definite D call. V shed 5 bases and J shed 0 bases, with 13 bases lying between them. The CDR3 is made up of 15 amino acids. Germline V gene data show CDR1 as LNHDA and CDR2 as SQIVND (reference sequence). DNA for the CDR3: TGTGCCAGTAGTCCCCTGGTCCAGATGAACACTGAAGCTTTCTTT. Its translation is CASSPLVQMNTEAFF.

V and J are TRBV5-4 and TRBJ1-2; D is perhaps TRBD1 (5 bases). The CDR3 extends over 12 amino acids. V lost 4 bases to trimming and J lost 7 bases, with 11 bases between them. CDR1 is SGHNT and CDR2 is YYREEE in the germline V gene (reference sequence). Written as DNA, the CDR3 is TGTGCCAGCAGCGAGGGGACGTTTGGCTACACCTTC. This codes for CASSEGTFGYTF.

This clone was observed a handful of times. The rearrangement joins TRBV9 to TRBJ1-1; D is ambiguous. The V end was cut by 0 bases, the J end by 5 bases, with 8 bases between. Germline V gene data show CDR1 as SGDLS and CDR2 as YYNGEE. CDR3 length: 13 residues. CDR3 nucleotide sequence: TGTGCCAGCAGCGTAGCTGCGGGAACTGAAGCTTTCTTT. Protein sequence: CASSVAAGTEAFF.

The genes are TRBV4-1 and TRBJ1-6; D remains ambiguous. CDR3 length: 14 amino acids. Germline-derived CDR1 and CDR2 are MGHRA and YSYEKL. The germline V and J ends were trimmed by 0 bases and 7 bases, with 7 bases remaining between them. CDR3 nucleotide sequence: TGCGCCAGCAGCCAAGAAGTCCCCAATTCACCCCTCCACTTT. It encodes CASSQEVPNSPLHF.

This clone was detected a few times. This rearrangement joins TRBV5-1 to TRBJ1-1, with D possibly matching TRBD1 (5 bases). CDR3 size: 15 residues. The V end was cut by 2 bases, the J end by 0 bases, with 11 bases between. Per germline, CDR1 SGHRS and CDR2 YFSETQ. CDR3 protein: CASSFLEGLNTEAFF. The CDR3 bases are TGCGCCAGCAGCTTCTTGGAGGGGTTGAACACTGAAGCTTTCTTT.

The chain employs TRBV19 and TRBJ2-7; 9 nucleotides agree with TRBD1. Germline CDR1 and CDR2: LNHDA and SQIVND (reference sequence). The CDR3 sequence is 15 residues long. With 5 bases clipped from V and 3 bases from J, the junction kept 8 bases outside the gene matches. The CDR3 DNA follows: TGTGCCAGTAGTCCTGGACAGGGGATGGACTACGAGCAGTACTTC. Encoded protein: CASSPGQGMDYEQYF.

The chain combines TRBV10-1 with TRBJ1-4; D call uncertain. CDR3 size: 15 residues. The germline V gene encodes CDR1 WNHNN and CDR2 SYGVQD (reference sequence). Trimming took 3 bases from V and 5 from J, leaving 13 bases between them. This CDR3 reads CASSDRGKSNEKLFF. The CDR3 bases are TGCGCCAGCAGTGATCGGGGAAAAAGCAATGAAAAACTGTTTTTT.

J is TRBJ1-1 and V is TRBV5-4; D is unresolved. CDR3 length: 13 amino acids. Trimming shortened V by 1 base and J by 0 bases, and 4 bases separated the two germline ends. Germline CDR1 reads SGHNT; CDR2 reads YYREEE (reference sequence). The CDR3 loop reads CASSLFLNTEAFF. In DNA, the CDR3 is TGTGCCAGCAGCTTGTTTTTGAACACTGAAGCTTTCTTT.

The chain combines TRBV9 with TRBJ1-5; D gene unclear. The V gene's germline CDR1 is SGDLS and CDR2 YYNGEE. The V and J ends lost 0 bases and 5 bases respectively, with 9 bases between them. The CDR3 is 14 amino acids. The CDR3 sequence is CASSVGGLDQPQHF. CDR3 nucleotides: TGTGCCAGCAGCGTAGGTGGGCTTGATCAGCCCCAGCATTTT.

The chain combines TRBV4-3 with TRBJ2-1; D gene unclear. This CDR3 has 13 residues. Trimming removed 2 bases from V and 6 bases from J, with 8 bases in between. Germline V gene sequence: CDR1 LGHNA, CDR2 YSLEER. The CDR3 sequence is CASSQSVSNEQFF. The CDR3 DNA sequence: TGCGCCAGCAGCCAATCCGTTAGCAATGAGCAGTTCTTC.

The chain carries TRBV2 and TRBJ2-7; D call uncertain. There are 14 residues in the CDR3. V dropped 2 bases and J dropped 11 bases, with 19 bases sitting between them. The germline V gene has CDR1 SNHLY and CDR2 FYNNEI. The CDR3 region has the DNA TGTGCCAGCAGTGAACGGGCAGCCCCCGACGTGGAGTACTTC. It specifies CASSERAAPDVEYF.

V usage is TRBV27 and J usage is TRBJ2-7; D gene ambiguous. Per germline, CDR1 MNHEY and CDR2 SMNVEV (reference sequence). The V end lost 2 bases, the J end lost 0 bases, and 8 bases lay between the germline ends. This CDR3 contains 14 residues. CDR3 sequence reads: CASSLKGSSYEQYF. Here the CDR3 DNA reads TGTGCCAGCAGTTTAAAGGGCAGCTCCTACGAGCAGTACTTC.

The sample holds one count of this clone. This chain links TRBV2 with TRBJ1-2; D is undetermined. Per germline, CDR1 SNHLY and CDR2 FYNNEI. The CDR3 is made up of 12 amino acids. V lost 4 bases and J lost 4, with 7 bases in between. This CDR3 is CASSAGSYGYTF. In DNA, the CDR3 is TGTGCCAGCAGTGCGGGAAGCTATGGCTACACCTTC.

V gene TRBV5-6 combines with J gene TRBJ2-7, with TRBD2 as a possible D gene (5 bases). Germline lookup yields CDR1 SGHDT and CDR2 YYEEEE. The V end was cut by 6 bases, the J end by 1 base, with 23 bases between. This CDR3 contains 17 residues. This chain's CDR3 is CASTSLALRRPSYEQYF. The CDR3 DNA sequence: TGTGCCAGCACTTCCCTAGCCCTCCGGCGGCCATCCTACGAGCAGTACTTC.

This clone appeared a single time. CDR3 DNA sequence: TGTGCCAGCAGTGAATACGAGACGGACGAAGCTTTCTTT. This gives the protein CASSEYETDEAFF. V gene TRBV25-1 combines with J gene TRBJ1-1, with unresolved D. CDR3 length equals 13 residues. Germline CDR1 reads MGHDK; CDR2 reads SYGVNS. Trimming removed 0 bases from V and 8 bases from J, with 10 bases in between.

This clone has more than one count but fewer than ten. This chain joins TRBV4-1 and TRBJ1-1; 7 bases align to TRBD1. Germline CDR1 reads MGHRA; CDR2 reads YSYEKL. The CDR3 sequence is 15 residues long. Losses at the gene ends were 4 bases for V and 5 bases for J; bases not matched to a gene: 10. The CDR3 reads CASSRDSSLGTEAFF. Written as DNA, the CDR3 is TGCGCCAGCAGCCGGGACAGCTCCTTGGGGACTGAAGCTTTCTTT.

Only a few counts were recorded for this clone. The chain is built from TRBV5-1 and TRBJ2-7; D unresolved. The germline V gene encodes CDR1 SGHRS and CDR2 YFSETQ. The CDR3 has 14 amino acids. V lost 4 bases and J 0 bases, leaving 11 bases between the germline ends. CDR3 sequence: CASSQTGSSYEQYF. As DNA, the CDR3 is TGCGCCAGCAGCCAGACGGGTAGCTCCTACGAGCAGTACTTC.

The CDR3 sequence: CASSSHDYDRETNYGYTF. DNA of the CDR3: TGTGCCAGCAGCTCACACGACTACGACAGGGAGACTAACTATGGCTACACCTTC. V and J are TRBV11-3 and TRBJ1-2, with TRBD1 matching 7 bases. This CDR3 has 18 amino acids. Germline trimming cut 4 bases from V and 0 bases from J; bases unmatched to any gene: 14. Per the germline V gene, CDR1 is SGHNT and CDR2 is YENEEA.

V gene TRBV14 combines with J gene TRBJ2-7; D gene uncertain. CDR3 length: 12 amino acids. Trimming cost V 1 base and J 3 bases, with 4 bases left between them. The germline gives CDR1 SGHDN, CDR2 FVKESK. As DNA, the CDR3 is TGTGCCAGCAGCCAAGTGAACTACGAGCAGTACTTC. It specifies CASSQVNYEQYF.

This sequence joins TRBV5-1 and TRBJ1-5; D not certain. Trimming left V 2 bases short and J 7 bases short, with 16 bases between. The CDR3 is 15 amino acids. CDR1 and CDR2 from the germline V gene are SGHRS and YFSETQ. The CDR3 protein is CASSLSGKAGQPQHF. The CDR3 DNA is TGCGCCAGCAGCTTAAGTGGGAAAGCGGGACAGCCCCAGCATTTT.

The chain employs TRBV5-1 and TRBJ2-2; D is unclear. V lost 4 bases and J 1 base, leaving 8 bases between the germline ends. Germline assignment: CDR1 SGHRS and CDR2 YFSETQ. CDR3 size: 14 residues. The CDR3 nucleotides read TGCGCCAGCAGCATGGACGGGAACACCGGGGAGCTGTTTTTT. Residues: CASSMDGNTGELFF. The full variable domain, its missing parts supplied by reference TRBV5-1 and TRBJ2-2, is KAGVTQTPRYLIKTRGQQVTLSCSPISGHRSVSWYQQTPGQGLQFLFEYFSETQRNKGNFPGRFSGRQFSNSRSEMNVSTLELGDSALYLCASSMDGNTGELFFGEGSRLTVL.

The chain is built from TRBV19 and TRBJ1-6; D not resolved. Germline CDR1 is LNHDA and CDR2 is SQIVND (reference sequence). This CDR3 comprises 15 residues. The V end lost 5 bases, the J end lost 0 bases, and 8 bases lay between the germline ends. The CDR3 sequence is CASSSSSSYNSPLHF. The CDR3 DNA is TGTGCCAGTAGTTCGAGTAGCTCCTATAATTCACCCCTCCACTTT. The full variable domain, rest sourced from reference TRBV19 and TRBJ1-6, is DGGITQSPKYLFRKEGQNVTLSCEQNLNHDAMYWYRQDPGQGLRLIYYSQIVNDFQKGDIAEGYSVSREKKESFPLTVTSAQKNPTAFYLCASSSSSSYNSPLHFGNGTRLTVT.

The rearrangement uses TRBV4-3 and TRBJ2-2; 13 bases are shared with TRBD2. The germline V gene has CDR1 LGHNA and CDR2 YSLEER. The CDR3 spans 15 residues. J gave up 6 bases and V 4 bases, and 2 bases lay outside the gene matches. Here the CDR3 DNA reads TGCGCCAGCAGCCTACTAGCGGGGGGGCCCGGGGAGCTGTTTTTT. Translated: CASSLLAGGPGELFF.